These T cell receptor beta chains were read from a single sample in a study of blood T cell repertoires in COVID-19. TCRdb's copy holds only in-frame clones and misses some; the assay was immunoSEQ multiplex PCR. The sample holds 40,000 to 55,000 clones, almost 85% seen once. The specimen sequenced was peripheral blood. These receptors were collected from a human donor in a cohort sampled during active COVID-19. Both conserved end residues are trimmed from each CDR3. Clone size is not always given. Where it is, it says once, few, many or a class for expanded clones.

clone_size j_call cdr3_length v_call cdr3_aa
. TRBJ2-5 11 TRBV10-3 AIGRGLGETQY
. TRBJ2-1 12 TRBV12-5 ASGAGGSYNEQF
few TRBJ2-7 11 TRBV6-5 ASRSGLTYEQY
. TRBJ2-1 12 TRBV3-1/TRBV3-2 ASSQGGGRGEQF
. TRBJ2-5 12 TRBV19 ASSISSGQETQY
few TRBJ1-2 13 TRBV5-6 ASSPRSYAAYGYT
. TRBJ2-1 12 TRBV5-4 ASSLEFGDNEQF
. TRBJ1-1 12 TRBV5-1 ASSLVTGEAEAF
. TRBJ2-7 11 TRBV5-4 ASSLRGAYEQY
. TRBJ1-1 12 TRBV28 ASSWTGPNTEAF
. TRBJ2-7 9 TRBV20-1 SALDIYEQY
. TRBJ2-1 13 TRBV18 ASSPLAGVVNEQF
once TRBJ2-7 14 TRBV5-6 ASSPKTGGAYYEQY
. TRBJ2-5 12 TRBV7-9 ASSVSGLRETQY